This TCR beta chain was found in a study of cytomegalovirus exposure and HLA in healthy donors (dated by TCRdb to 2015 to 2018). The study in broad terms: An earlier analysis of 587 of the donors reported 276 Gb of sequence data and 117 million unique TCR beta sequences obtained from about 170 million T cells. About 280 gigabases of sequencing data and around 80 million unique TCR sequences made up an early release that covered some 640 HLA-typed donors. The genetic ancestry cluster associated with self-reported Caucasian donors included 81% of the roughly 390 genotyped donors. The study aimed to test whether signatures of past pathogen exposure could be identified by cataloging public T cell receptors. The study profiled the T cell repertoires of under 850 subjects by immunosequencing and related them to cytomegalovirus serostatus. In addition to the first cohort of 666 subjects, a separate validation cohort of 120 different subjects was used. To predict cytomegalovirus infection status, the study combined high-throughput TCR immunosequencing, statistical association of individual TCRs with disease status, and machine learning. A later analysis re-analyzed previously published TCR beta repertoires from approximately 670 donors and added high-resolution HLA genotyping to study TCR occurrence patterns. Rather than drawing on any new phenotypic data, the later analysis identified candidate immune exposures from TCR beta sequences and the way those sequences occurred across donors. An earlier analysis of approximately 580 of the donors used high-throughput TCR beta sequencing to judge whether each TCR beta V gene segment behaved as functional or pseudogenic. Donor age, sex, ethnicity and CMV serostatus were collected together with the repertoire data. In a later genetic analysis, genome-wide SNP genotypes for about three fifths of the roughly 670 donors were used, and that subset was treated as a discovery cohort. All discovery cohort repertoires had been generated using a single sequencing platform. Class I and class II HLA loci were covered by the typing at four-digit resolution. Typing coverage differed by locus: A, B, C, DRB1 and DQB1 were typed in about 620-640 donors, DQA1 in 500 to 550, DPA1 in some 600, and DPB1 in approximately 450. Several DR-DQ haplotypes were treated as single units for association and clustering because of strong linkage in the cohort. Across 398 genotyped donors of the cohort, an average of roughly 250,000 unique TCR beta nucleotide sequences per donor were sequenced, and approximately 19% of those sequences were non-productive. What the authors observed across the whole study: Because the 87-base-pair reads could not distinguish some IMGT-functional V segments, including TRBV6-2 and TRBV6-3, those segments were excluded. Correlated functional status among segregating V segments might be attributable to linkage disequilibrium, but an unknown experimental factor could not be ruled out. Because some donors lacked HLA typing at each locus, the association tests relied only on the typed subset. According to the authors, the approach could potentially be generalized to other disease states and immunological phenotypes. Compared with equally common non-associated chains, HLA-associated TCR beta chains in a later analysis were more clonally expanded and had lower generation probabilities. A cluster of highly shared sequence variants was judged likely to represent a technical artifact of the sequencing pipeline. Assigning TCR associations to individual alleles was difficult when HLA alleles, especially DR and DQ, strongly co-occurred. At a false discovery rate of 0.05, a later analysis linked fewer than 20,000 TCR beta sequences to specific HLA alleles. A further reported finding was that TCR beta sequences accurately predicted the HLA-A and HLA-B alleles for most subjects in the first cohort. According to a later analysis, TCR association rates differed among HLA loci, with DRB1 alleles showing the most associated TCRs and HLA-C alleles showing the fewest. The classifier was reported to diagnose cytomegalovirus status with high specificity and sensitivity in both the original cohort and the validation cohort. Around 16 rarely observed V segments, including chromosome 9 orphons, were excluded from the earlier analysis of some 590 of the donors because counts were too low. Compared with the approximately 710-donor mean, donors in an Asian-associated ancestry cluster had fewer N-insertions in productive TCRs, according to a later genetic analysis. Most TCR sequences were observed very rarely across donors, whereas some public TCRs were present in many individuals. Roughly uniform sequencing depth across donors was assumed in presence/absence analyses, although this assumption may not hold. An association between a missense DCLRE1C variant and V-gene and J-gene trimming of TCR beta chains was found in a later genetic analysis and replicated in an independent cohort. Immune exposure information for the cohort was limited to CMV serostatus. A few of the identified cytomegalovirus-associated TCR beta chains were confirmed in vitro to be specific for cytomegalovirus antigens. The cohort was sequenced for TCR beta chains only, and without alpha or paired-chain data the features that could be detected were limited. An earlier analysis of around 540 of the donors showed that most TCR beta V segments appeared in productive rearrangements either about 87% or about 30% of the time, which broadly matched IMGT annotations. Most CMV-associated TCR beta chains appeared to be HLA-restricted in a later analysis, and the HLA associations seemed to be driven largely by CMV exposure. A total of 150 or so TCR beta chains were listed by the study as associated with cytomegalovirus. Several of the top co-occurrence clusters appeared to be linked to parvovirus B19, influenza, CMV and Epstein-Barr virus, according to a later analysis.

The cohort consisted of hundreds of healthy bone marrow donors. Cohort members were all nominally healthy when sampled, although unrecorded immune exposures were likely present. The donor tested CMV seronegative, placing the donor among the 350 or so seronegative members of the cohort. Every donor gave a peripheral blood sample, and the peripheral blood mononuclear cells from that sample were used for TCR beta sequencing. Genomic DNA extraction from the blood cell samples was performed with the Qiagen DNeasy Blood Extraction Kit. The CDR3 runs 19 residues from the cysteine to the phenylalanine. Only the CDR3 portion is preserved as DNA: 57 bases, with reading frame beginning at the first base. The germline V end is reduced by 6 bases and the J end by 3 bases; junction bases left unmatched: 19. Reading the germline V gene (reference sequence) gives CDR1 GTSNPN and CDR2 SVGIG. As regards this clone: The antigen it binds to is not known. No clone much larger than this one lies a single base away; base qualities are absent.

The library was produced with the immunoSEQ multiplex PCR assay. For the multiplex PCR, a mixture combining 60 forward primers for TCR Vbeta segments and 13 reverse primers for TCR Jbeta segments was used. Amplification of the CDR3 region of rearranged TCR beta genes was performed with a multiplex PCR assay on genomic DNA. The Illumina HiSeq System was used to sequence the amplified TCR beta libraries as 87-base-pair reads. The study's own analysis went as follows. A later analysis tallied about 77 million unique TCR beta chains across the 700 or so repertoires, and roughly 11 million of those chains were shared by two or more donors. A nearest-neighbor algorithm error-corrected the raw reads and collapsed the reads into unique sequences, merging closely related sequences to remove PCR and sequencing errors. V, D and J gene segments were assigned by aligning CDR3 sequences to IMGT reference sequences. Each retained sequence needed at least a six-nucleotide match to both a V gene segment and a J gene segment. Rearrangements were classified as productive when the CDR3 lacked stop codons and remained in frame with V and J, and all other rearrangements were classified as non-productive. CDR3 was defined by IMGT convention, running from the second conserved V-encoded cysteine to the conserved J-encoded phenylalanine. The earlier analysis of about 590 of the donors excluded sequences that lacked an unambiguous match to a single V gene segment. An earlier analysis of fewer than 650 of the donors classified V segments as functional when productive rearrangements were above 56.7% and as segregating when the standard deviation between donors was above 5%. A statistical classification framework was built for diagnosing cytomegalovirus status from the catalog of TCR beta chain sequences. In a later analysis, V and J genes were assigned by comparing TCR nucleotide sequences against IMGT/GENE-DB human TR gene sequences. The TCRdist pipeline was used in a later analysis to assign CDR3 sequences and most-parsimonious VDJ recombination scenarios. In a later analysis, each TCR beta chain was defined by its CDR3 amino acid sequence together with its V-gene family, and reads lacking a unique V-gene family were excluded. In a later analysis, 450 to 600 highly shared, low-generation-probability nucleotide sequences were removed to address suspected cross-contamination and a sequencing artifact. For each public chain, a later analysis derived a clonal expansion index from normalized ranks of inferred template counts within each repertoire. In a later analysis, generation probabilities were computed using a VDJ recombination model fitted to out-of-frame rearrangements, and the results were checked against IGoR. A later analysis scored TCR-TCR, TCR-HLA and TCR-CMV co-occurrence with hypergeometric tests, applying a repertoire-size bias correction to TCR pairs. To estimate false discovery rates, a later analysis permuted the HLA or CMV assignments 20 times. In a later analysis, co-occurring TCRs were grouped using DBSCAN, and TCRdist sequence similarity was added for clustering within HLA-allele-positive subsets. Co-occurrence clustering excluded repertoires with fewer than 30,000 or more than 120,000 public chains, plus five with anomalous nucleotide sharing. Entries here come from immuneACCESS through TCRdb and include only in-frame sequences with V and J called. Some clones fail to appear in such tables; in the studies checked, an unresolved V gene covers under half of the shortfall, and the cause of the remainder is unknown. V and J calls and clone size are those listed in that table; D and trimming were worked out from the DNA. Within this sample are about 210,000 clones, with 70% to 90% of them counted one time only. Together, the top ten hold 0.2% to 0.25% of the sample.

The chain is assembled from TRBV30 and TRBJ2-7; the junction holds 14 bases that match TRBD2. This sequence was found in a girl aged 2 to 10 in good health and CMV-seronegative. Sequenced: PBMCs. The bases read TGTGCCTGTACCCGAGGACTAGCGGGAGGAGGAGTAAAATTCTACGAGCAGTACTTC. Its protein product is CACTRGLAGGGVKFYEQYF.